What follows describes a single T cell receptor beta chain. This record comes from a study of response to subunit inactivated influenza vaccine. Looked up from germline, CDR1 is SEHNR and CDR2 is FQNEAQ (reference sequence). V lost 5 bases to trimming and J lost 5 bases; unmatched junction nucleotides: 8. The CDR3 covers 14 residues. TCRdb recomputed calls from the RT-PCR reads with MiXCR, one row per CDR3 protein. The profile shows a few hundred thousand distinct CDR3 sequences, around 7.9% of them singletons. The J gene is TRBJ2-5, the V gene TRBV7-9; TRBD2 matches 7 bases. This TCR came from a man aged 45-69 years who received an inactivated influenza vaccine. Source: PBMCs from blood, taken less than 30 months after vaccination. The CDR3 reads CASSLMAGDETQYF. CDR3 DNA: TGTGCCAGCAGCCTCATGGCGGGAGATGAGACCCAGTACTTC.